Below, 19 T cell receptor beta chains from the same sample are listed, as sequenced in a study of cytotoxic CD8 clonotypes in ibrutinib-treated CLL. Assay: immunoSEQ multiplex PCR; the TCRdb copy retains only in-frame clones and omits some. The sample lists roughly 160,000 clones, about 84% seen once, with about 4.5% in the top ten. Material: PBMCs, obtained after 24 months of ibrutinib treatment. Receptor source: a human donor with chronic lymphocytic leukemia.

This chain joins TRBV9 and TRBJ2-3; TRBD1 matches 7 bases. V lost 3 bases to trimming and J lost 2 bases; unmatched junction nucleotides: 9. Germline assignment: CDR1 SGDLS and CDR2 YYNGEE. CDR3 length equals 16 residues. The CDR3 sequence is CASSEGAFLITDTQYF. CDR3 DNA sequence: TGTGCCAGCAGCGAGGGGGCGTTCCTAATCACAGATACGCAGTATTTT.

This clone was seen only a few times. This chain connects TRBV6-1 to TRBJ1-1; no clear D. The V and J ends lost 4 bases and 6 bases respectively, with 15 bases between them. Germline V gene data show CDR1 as MNHNS and CDR2 as SASEGT. This CDR3 comprises 14 residues. The CDR3 region is CASSVTNPTAEAFF. DNA of the CDR3: TGTGCCAGCAGTGTAACAAACCCTACGGCTGAAGCTTTCTTT.

The chain has TRBV13 and TRBJ2-5; TRBD1 matches at 8 bases. Germline CDR1 PRHDT, CDR2 FYEKMQ (reference sequence). CDR3 size: 15 residues. With 6 bases clipped from V and 3 bases from J, the junction kept 9 bases outside the gene matches. CDR3 DNA sequence: TGTGCCAGCAGAACCGACAGGGGAGATAAAGAGACCCAGTACTTC. This encodes CASRTDRGDKETQYF. The full variable domain, completed using reference TRBV13 and TRBJ2-5, is AAGVIQSPRHLIKEKRETATLKCYPIPRHDTVYWYQQGPGQDPQFLISFYEKMQSDKGSIPDRFSAQQFSDYHSELNMSSLELGDSALYFCASRTDRGDKETQYFGPGTRLLVL.

The chain carries TRBV5-4 and TRBJ1-1; D ambiguous. The CDR3 runs to 13 residues. V lost 1 base and J lost 3, with 7 bases in between. Germline V gene lookup returns CDR1 SGHNT and CDR2 YYREEE (reference sequence). For the CDR3, the DNA is TGTGCCAGCAGCTTGCTCCCTTACACTGAAGCTTTCTTT. It codes for CASSLLPYTEAFF.

In DNA form, the CDR3 reads TGTGCCAGCAGCTTCCTGGGTGGCAATCAGCCCCAGCATTTT. Translated: CASSFLGGNQPQHF. This chain uses TRBV7-2 with TRBJ1-5; D not certain. CDR1 is SGHTA and CDR2 is FQGNSA in the germline V gene. The CDR3 covers 14 residues. Trimming removed 3 bases from V and 2 bases from J, with 8 bases in between.

V gene TRBV5-1 combines with J gene TRBJ1-1; no reliable D call. Germline CDR1 is SGHRS and CDR2 is YFSETQ. This CDR3 is 13 amino acids long. Between the trimmed V and J ends, which lost 1 base and 7 bases, there was a span of 11 bases. In nucleotides, the CDR3 is TGCGCCAGCAGCTTGTCCCGTTACGGTGAAGCTTTCTTT. Protein sequence: CASSLSRYGEAFF.

This clone was observed a single time. The CDR3 here is CASSSRDEKLFF. The CDR3 DNA is TGTGCCAGCAGTTCCAGGGACGAAAAACTGTTTTTT. This rearrangement joins TRBV6-6 to TRBJ1-4, with D possibly matching TRBD1 (5 bases). CDR3 length: 12 amino acids. V was clipped by 4 bases and J by 8 bases, with 8 bases between them. Germline values: CDR1 MNHNY, CDR2 SVGAGI (reference sequence).

This rearrangement joins TRBV13 to TRBJ1-2; the D is unclear. There are 12 residues in the CDR3. Germline CDR1 is PRHDT and CDR2 is FYEKMQ (reference sequence). V lost 4 bases and J lost 6, with 9 bases in between. CDR3 sequence reads: CASSSPTDGYTF. The CDR3 coding sequence is TGTGCCAGCAGCTCCCCAACAGATGGCTACACCTTC.

Regarding this clone: This same CDR3 is encoded by further DNA sequences in the sample. V usage is TRBV6-5 and J usage is TRBJ1-2; 8 bases map to TRBD1. This CDR3 contains 15 residues. The junction had 7 bases not matched to a gene; V was cut back by 0 bases and J by 7 bases. CDR1 and CDR2 from the germline V gene are MNHEY and SVGAGI. The CDR3 reads CASSYSRQGSAGYTF. In DNA, the CDR3 is TGTGCCAGCAGTTACTCTCGACAGGGGAGCGCTGGCTACACCTTC.

The chain joins TRBV5-1 to TRBJ2-7; TRBD2 matches at 10 bases. CDR1 is SGHRS, CDR2 YFSETQ, per germline. The trim removed 4 bases at V and 6 bases at J, leaving 10 bases unmatched. The CDR3 consists of 15 residues. The CDR3: CASSPASGSAFEQYF. DNA of the CDR3: TGCGCCAGCAGCCCAGCTAGCGGGAGCGCGTTCGAGCAGTACTTC. Full variable domain (remainder filled in from reference TRBV5-1 and TRBJ2-7): KAGVTQTPRYLIKTRGQQVTLSCSPISGHRSVSWYQQTPGQGLQFLFEYFSETQRNKGNFPGRFSGRQFSNSRSEMNVSTLELGDSALYLCASSPASGSAFEQYFGPGTRLTVT.

The V call is TRBV7-3, the J call TRBJ1-3; no firm D call. Germline-derived CDR1 and CDR2 are SGHTA and FQGTGA. CDR3 length: 16 residues. Trimming stripped 5 bases from V and 4 bases from J, with 18 bases between. CDR3 nucleotides: TGTGCCAGCAGCCCGAGACGAGGGAATTCAGGAAACACCATATATTTT. Translated, it gives CASSPRRGNSGNTIYF.

The chain recombines TRBV6-1 with TRBJ1-5; D possibly corresponds to TRBD1 (6 bases). Trimming took off 2 bases at V and 0 bases at J, with 20 bases between the two ends. Germline V gene lookup returns CDR1 MNHNS and CDR2 SASEGT. The CDR3 is 19 residues long. CDR3 DNA: TGTGCCAGCAGTGAAAGGCTGGACAGTTACCTAATTAGCAATCAGCCCCAGCATTTT. Amino acid sequence: CASSERLDSYLISNQPQHF.

V is TRBV2 and J is TRBJ2-3; 11 bases match TRBD2. This CDR3 region has 13 residues. The V gene's germline CDR1 is SNHLY and CDR2 FYNNEI. The J segment lost 10 bases and the V segment lost 6 bases, leaving 6 bases of the junction unmatched. CDR3 in DNA: TGTGCCAGCAGGCAATCTAGCGGGGGGTCGCAGTATTTT. Protein sequence: CASRQSSGGSQYF.

This clone has a handful of counts. The chain uses TRBV19 and TRBJ2-6; D not resolved. This CDR3 region has 16 residues. Deletions cut 7 bases from V and 0 bases from J, with 13 bases between. CDR1 and CDR2 from the germline V gene are LNHDA and SQIVND (reference sequence). The CDR3 loop reads CASKRSESSGANVLTF. DNA of the CDR3: TGTGCCAGTAAGAGATCAGAGAGCTCTGGGGCCAACGTCCTGACTTTC.

The chain employs TRBV7-9 and TRBJ1-5; 9 positions match TRBD1. This CDR3 contains 15 residues. J gave up 3 bases and V 5 bases, and 5 bases lay outside the gene matches. Looked up from germline, CDR1 is SEHNR and CDR2 is FQNEAQ (reference sequence). The chain's CDR3 is CASSLGQGPNQPQHF. CDR3 coding DNA: TGTGCCAGCAGCCTGGGACAGGGCCCCAATCAGCCCCAGCATTTT. Full variable domain (missing parts from reference TRBV7-9 and TRBJ1-5): DTGVSQNPRHKITKRGQNVTFRCDPISEHNRLYWYRQTLGQGPEFLTYFQNEAQLEKSRLLSDRFSAERPKGSFSTLEIQRTEQGDSAMYLCASSLGQGPNQPQHFGDGTRLSIL.

The chain joins TRBV11-2 to TRBJ1-3; 8 bases fit TRBD1. The germline CDR1 and CDR2 sequences are SGHAT and FQNNGV. This CDR3 contains 15 residues. The junction had 0 bases not matched to a gene; V was cut back by 0 bases and J by 2 bases. The CDR3 nucleotides are TGTGCCAGCAGCTTAGAACAGGGGGCTGGAAACACCATATATTTT. It specifies CASSLEQGAGNTIYF.

V usage is TRBV30 and J usage is TRBJ1-1; D gene unclear. V was cut by 3 bases and J by 1 base, with 9 bases left in between. Germline loops: CDR1 GTSNPN, CDR2 SVGIG (reference sequence). This CDR3 spans 13 amino acids. The CDR3 sequence is CAWRARGNTEAFF. In DNA form, the CDR3 reads TGTGCCTGGAGGGCTCGGGGGAACACTGAAGCTTTCTTT. The complete variable domain, with remaining parts taken from reference TRBV30 and TRBJ1-1, reads SQTIHQWPATLVQPVGSPLSLECTVEGTSNPNLYWYRQAAGRGLQLLFYSVGIGQISSEVPQNLSASRPQDRQFILSSKKLLLSDSGFYLCAWRARGNTEAFFGQGTRLTVV.

As DNA, the CDR3 is TGCAGCGTTGAAAGAACGGCGGGGGCTTTTGGCTACACCTTC. Encoded protein: CSVERTAGAFGYTF. J is TRBJ1-2 and V is TRBV29-1; D is possibly TRBD1 (6 bases). CDR3 size: 14 residues. The V end was cut by 2 bases, the J end by 7 bases, with 17 bases between. Germline V CDR1 and CDR2: SQVTM, ANQGSEA.

This clone appeared a single time. CDR3: CATSPRVRDGQFF. The CDR3 nucleotides read TGTGCCACCAGCCCCCGGGTTAGGGATGGGCAGTTCTTC. The gene calls are TRBV15 and TRBJ2-1, with no clear D. With 5 bases removed from V and 12 bases from J, the gap between germline ends came to 17 bases. CDR1 is LNHNV and CDR2 is YYDKDF in the germline V gene (reference sequence). The CDR3 has 13 amino acids.